This T cell receptor (beta chain) appears in the sequencing data of a study of molecular identifiers for immune sequencing clone quantification. From the PCR reads, TCRdb called clonotypes with MiXCR, one entry per CDR3 protein. The sample shows about 500,000 distinct CDR3 sequences, around 23% of them seen only once. Regarding the study as a whole: Spiked Jurkat TCR RNA equal to one cell could reportedly be picked out among 800,000 to 1,000,000 naive cells.

This clonotype was picked up many times. Its antigen is still unknown. There are 15 residues in the CDR3. J was trimmed by 6 bases and V by 2 bases; bases with no gene match: 7. CDR1 and CDR2 from the germline V gene are MNHEY and SVGAGI. What was sequenced was naive CD8+ T cells from blood, with Jurkat cell RNA spiked in. The subset is: FACS-sorted CD8+CD4-CCR7+CD45RA+ naive T cells. The sequence came from a human donor in good health. Some libraries in this study had Jurkat cell RNA spiked in. The chain links TRBV6-5 to TRBJ1-5; 7 positions match TRBD1. CDR3 bases: TGTGCCAGCAGTTACGGCCAGGGGGGAGGTCAGCCCCAGCATTTT. Protein sequence: CASSYGQGGGQPQHF.